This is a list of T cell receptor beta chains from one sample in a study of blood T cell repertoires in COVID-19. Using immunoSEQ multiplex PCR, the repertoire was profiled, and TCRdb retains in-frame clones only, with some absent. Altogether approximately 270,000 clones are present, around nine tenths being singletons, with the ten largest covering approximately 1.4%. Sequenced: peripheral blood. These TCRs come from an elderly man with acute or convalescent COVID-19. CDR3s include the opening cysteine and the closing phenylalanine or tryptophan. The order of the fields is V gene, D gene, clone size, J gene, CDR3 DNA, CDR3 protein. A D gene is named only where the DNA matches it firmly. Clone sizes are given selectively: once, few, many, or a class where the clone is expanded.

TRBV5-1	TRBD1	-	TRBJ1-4	TGCGCCAGCAGCCGGGGACAGGGGGTGGAAAAACTGTTTTTT	CASSRGQGVEKLFF
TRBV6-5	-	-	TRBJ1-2	TGTGCCAGCAGAGCCCACGGTGGCTACACCTTC	CASRAHGGYTF
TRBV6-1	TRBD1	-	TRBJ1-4	TGTGCCAGCAGTGAACGGGGCAGGGGGCTGTTAAATGAAAAACTGTTTTTT	CASSERGRGLLNEKLFF
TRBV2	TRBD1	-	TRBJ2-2	TGTGCCACCCGTTGGGACAGCAACACCGGGGAGCTGTTTTTT	CATRWDSNTGELFF
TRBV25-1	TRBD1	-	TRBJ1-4	TGTGCCAGCAGGGGACCGGGACAGGGTCAATTAAGTGAAAAACTGTTTTTT	CASRGPGQGQLSEKLFF
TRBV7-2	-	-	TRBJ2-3	TGTGCCAGCAGCTTAGCGCTCAGGGCCTGGGATACGCAGTATTTT	CASSLALRAWDTQYF
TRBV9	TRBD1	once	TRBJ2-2	TGTGCCAGCAGCGTAACTCCAGGGGGCCCCAACACCGGGGAGCTGTTTTTT	CASSVTPGGPNTGELFF
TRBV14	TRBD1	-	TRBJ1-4	TGTGCCAGCAGCCGGGACAGGGGGCGTGAAAAACTGTTTTTT	CASSRDRGREKLFF
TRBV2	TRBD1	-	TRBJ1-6	TGTGCCAGCAGTCGCAGGACAGGGAACAATTCACCCCTCCACTTT	CASSRRTGNNSPLHF
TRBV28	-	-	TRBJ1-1	TGTGCCACATTACACAACCTGAACACTGAAGCTTTCTTT	CATLHNLNTEAFF
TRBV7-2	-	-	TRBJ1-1	TGTGCCAGCAGCTTACCCGCACCTAGGAACACTGAAGCTTTCTTT	CASSLPAPRNTEAFF
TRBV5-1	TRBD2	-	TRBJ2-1	TGCGCCAGCAGCCTCCAGCGGGGGGGCTACAATGAGCAGTTCTTC	CASSLQRGGYNEQFF
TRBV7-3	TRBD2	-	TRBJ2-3	TGTGCCAGCAGCTTGACTAGCAAGGATACGCAGTATTTT	CASSLTSKDTQYF
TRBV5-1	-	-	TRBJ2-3	TGCGCCAGCAGCTTCAGCGCGAGCACAGATACGCAGTATTTT	CASSFSASTDTQYF
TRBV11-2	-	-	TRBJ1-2	TGTGCCAGCAGCTCCCAGGGGTATGGCTACACCTTC	CASSSQGYGYTF
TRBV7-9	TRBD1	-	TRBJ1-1	TGTGCCAGCAGCCCCAGGACAGGGAGGGGGACTGAAGCTTTCTTT	CASSPRTGRGTEAFF
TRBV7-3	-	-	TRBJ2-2	TGTGCCAGCAGCTTAGTCCGAGGAGGCCTCTCCGGGGAGCTGTTTTTT	CASSLVRGGLSGELFF
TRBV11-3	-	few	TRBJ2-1	TGTGCCAGCAGCTTAGACAGAAACAATGAGCAGTTCTTC	CASSLDRNNEQFF
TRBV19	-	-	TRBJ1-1	TGTGCCAGTACGGTCCAGGGGAGCCGCACTGAAGCTTTCTTT	CASTVQGSRTEAFF
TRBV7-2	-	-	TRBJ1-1	TGTGCCAGCAGCTTAGCGGGCAGGGCTAACACTGAAGCTTTCTTT	CASSLAGRANTEAFF
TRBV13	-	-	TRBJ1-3	TGTGCCAGCAGCTTAGGCAGGTCTCCCTCTGGAAACACCATATATTTT	CASSLGRSPSGNTIYF
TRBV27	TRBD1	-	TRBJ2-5	TGTGCCAGCAGTCCACAGACCGGGACAGGGGAAGAGACCCAGTACTTC	CASSPQTGTGEETQYF